This T cell receptor (beta chain) was found in a study of T cell changes during pregnancy in multiple sclerosis. Germline loops: CDR1 SQVTM, CDR2 ANQGSEA. The ends were cut back, 0 bases at V and 6 bases at J, with 5 bases in the middle. The length of the CDR3 is 12 residues. The table came from immunoSEQ multiplex PCR; TCRdb's copy has only in-frame clones and leaves some out. The table records around 68,000 clones, 90% to 95% of them present only once. The receptor was isolated from a female donor with multiple sclerosis, enrolled in a pregnancy study. Sequenced here: CD4+ T cells from peripheral blood mononuclear cells, sampled before pregnancy. This sequence joins TRBV29-1 and TRBJ1-4; D call uncertain. CDR3 DNA sequence: TGCAGCGTTGAAGATATTGATGAAAAACTGTTTTTT. It yields the protein CSVEDIDEKLFF. The complete variable domain, with remaining parts taken from reference TRBV29-1 and TRBJ1-4, reads SAVISQKPSRDICQRGTSLTIQCQVDSQVTMMFWYRQQPGQSLTLIATANQGSEATYESGFVIDKFPISRPNLTFSTLTVSNMSPEDSSIYLCSVEDIDEKLFFGSGTQLSVL.